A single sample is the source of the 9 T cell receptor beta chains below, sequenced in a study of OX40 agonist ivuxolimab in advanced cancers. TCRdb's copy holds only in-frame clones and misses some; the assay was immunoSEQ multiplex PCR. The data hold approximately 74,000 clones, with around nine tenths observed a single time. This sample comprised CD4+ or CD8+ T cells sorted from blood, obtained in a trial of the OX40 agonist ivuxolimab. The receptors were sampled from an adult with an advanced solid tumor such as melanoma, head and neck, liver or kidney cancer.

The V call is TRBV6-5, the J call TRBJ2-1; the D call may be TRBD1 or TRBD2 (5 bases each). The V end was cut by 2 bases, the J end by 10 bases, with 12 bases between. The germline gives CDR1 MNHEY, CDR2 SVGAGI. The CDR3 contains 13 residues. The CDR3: CASSYGTLGEQFF. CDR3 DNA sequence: TGTGCCAGCAGTTACGGGACCCTGGGGGAGCAGTTCTTC.

The CDR3 DNA reads as TGCGCCAGCAGCCAAGGTACCGGCACGCGGCTTCGATGGGGCTACACCTTC. This sequence encodes CASSQGTGTRLRWGYTF. V and J are TRBV4-3 and TRBJ1-2; D is undetermined. Germline CDR1 LGHNA, CDR2 YSLEER. This CDR3 comprises 17 residues. Trimming took off 1 base at V and 8 bases at J, with 23 bases between the two ends.

The CDR3 region is CASSSGDYEQYF. CDR3 in DNA: TGTGCCAGCAGCTCCGGGGACTACGAGCAGTACTTC. The chain is built from TRBV11-2 and TRBJ2-7; D perhaps matches TRBD2 (5 bases). Per the germline V gene, CDR1 is SGHAT and CDR2 is FQNNGV. The CDR3 runs to 12 residues. V was shortened by 4 bases and J by 3 bases, with 7 bases between the two germline ends.

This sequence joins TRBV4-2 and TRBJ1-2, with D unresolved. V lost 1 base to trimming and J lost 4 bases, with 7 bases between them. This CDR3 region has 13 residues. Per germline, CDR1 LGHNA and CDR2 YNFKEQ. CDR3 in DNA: TGTGCCAGCAGCCAAGGTGGGGTCTATGGCTACACCTTC. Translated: CASSQGGVYGYTF.

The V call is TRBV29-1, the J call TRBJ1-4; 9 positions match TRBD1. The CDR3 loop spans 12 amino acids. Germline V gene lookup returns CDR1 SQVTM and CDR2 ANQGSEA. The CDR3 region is CTRDRVNEKLFF. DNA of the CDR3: TGCACCAGGGACAGGGTAAATGAAAAACTGTTTTTT.

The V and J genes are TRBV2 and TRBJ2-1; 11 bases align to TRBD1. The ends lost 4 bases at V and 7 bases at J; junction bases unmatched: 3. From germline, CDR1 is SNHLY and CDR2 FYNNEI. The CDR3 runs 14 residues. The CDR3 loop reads CASSGGQGGNEQFF. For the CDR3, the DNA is TGTGCCAGCAGTGGGGGACAGGGGGGAAATGAGCAGTTCTTC.

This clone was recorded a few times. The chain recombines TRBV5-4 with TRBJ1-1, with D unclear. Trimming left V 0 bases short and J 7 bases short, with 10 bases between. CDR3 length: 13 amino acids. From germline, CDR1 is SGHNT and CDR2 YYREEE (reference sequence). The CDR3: CASSLGPGSEAFF. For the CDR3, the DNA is TGTGCCAGCAGCTTGGGGCCGGGCAGTGAAGCTTTCTTT.

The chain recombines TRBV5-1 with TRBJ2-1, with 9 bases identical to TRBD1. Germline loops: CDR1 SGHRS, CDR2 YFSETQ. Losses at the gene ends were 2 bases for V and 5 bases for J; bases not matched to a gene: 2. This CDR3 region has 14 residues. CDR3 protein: CASSFWDRDNEQFF. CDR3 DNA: TGCGCCAGCAGCTTCTGGGACAGGGACAATGAGCAGTTCTTC.

CDR3 sequence reads: CASRLLKPDGRQETQYF. The CDR3 coding sequence is TGTGCCAGTCGCCTCCTAAAACCGGACGGGCGGCAAGAGACCCAGTACTTC. J is TRBJ2-5 and V is TRBV28; unclear D gene. Germline V lookup: CDR1 MDHEN, CDR2 SYDVKM. V shed 9 bases and J shed 2 bases, with 25 bases lying between them. This CDR3 spans 17 amino acids.